This T cell receptor (beta chain) is drawn from a study of vaccination effects on CD4 cells after COVID-19. The overall study: A few patients who were convalescent were sampled early, at day +14, and again late after vaccination. Study outcomes and limitations: After vaccination, at late timepoints, clones induced by infection and by vaccine contracted markedly.

In the ViraFEST assay, antigen-specific CD4+ clonotypes were identified by expansion after peptide-pool stimulation. The culture ran for 10 to 11 days, and then CD4+ T cells were isolated. This individual contracted SARS-CoV-2 between March and December 2020, as verified by PCR. Every participant took two doses of the BNT162b2 or mRNA-1273 vaccine. As for this clone: Its antigen is not known.

The assay was immunoSEQ multiplex PCR, and TCRdb's table has in-frame clones only and misses some. The sample records 12,000 to 15,000 clones, around 79% being singletons. The CDR3 totals 13 residues. V dropped 0 bases and J dropped 4 bases, with 6 bases sitting between them. Germline CDR1 and CDR2: KGHSH and LQKENI. This TCR came from a human donor who had a prior SARS-CoV-2 infection. The chain links TRBV18 to TRBJ1-1; D ambiguous. The starting material was CD4+ T cells from PBMCs cultured with HCoV-NL63 spike peptides, obtained after COVID-19 vaccination. Here the CDR3 reads CASSPPSSTEAFF. Written as DNA, the CDR3 is TGTGCCAGCTCACCACCGTCCTCCACTGAAGCTTTCTTT.